One sample yielded the 29 T cell receptor beta chains listed below, sequenced in a study of OX40 agonist ivuxolimab in advanced cancers. Assay used: immunoSEQ multiplex PCR; TCRdb lists only in-frame clones, some missing. The sample lists 60,000 to 75,000 clones, 70% to 90% seen once, with around 2.3% in the top ten. The sample in question was CD4+ or CD8+ T cells sorted from blood, obtained in a trial of the OX40 agonist ivuxolimab. All receptors derive from an adult with an advanced solid tumor such as melanoma, head and neck, liver or kidney cancer.

The chain is built from TRBV20-1 and TRBJ2-7, with D possibly matching TRBD2 (6 bases). V lost 2 bases, J lost 6 bases, and 8 bases lay in between. Germline CDR1 reads DFQATT; CDR2 reads SNEGSKA (reference sequence). The CDR3 spans 11 residues. The CDR3 region has the DNA TGCAGTGCTAGAAAGGAGGGCGAGCAGTACTTC. Protein product: CSARKEGEQYF.

The rearrangement joins TRBV5-4 to TRBJ1-1, with 9 bases matching TRBD1. Unmatched junction bases numbered 6, after V lost 2 bases and J lost 1 base. The CDR3 runs 16 residues. Germline values: CDR1 SGHNT, CDR2 YYREEE (reference sequence). CDR3 loop: CASSFEQGASNTEAFF. CDR3 in DNA: TGTGCCAGCAGCTTCGAACAGGGGGCGTCGAACACTGAAGCTTTCTTT.

This clone has a single count. The gene calls are TRBV7-9 and TRBJ2-5; a possible D gene is TRBD1 (5 bases). The J call may be mistaken, given a closer DNA end match to TRBJ2-7. The CDR3 totals 12 residues. Germline assignment: CDR1 SEHNR and CDR2 FQNEAQ (reference sequence). CDR3 amino acids: CASSLVGDEQYF. DNA of the CDR3: TGTGCCAGCAGCCTCGTAGGGGACGAGCAGTACTTC.

A few counts support this clone. The rearrangement links TRBV6-6 to TRBJ2-7; D call uncertain. The CDR3 totals 13 residues. The ends were cut back, 0 bases at V and 6 bases at J, with 9 bases in the middle. Germline assignment: CDR1 MNHNY and CDR2 SVGAGI (reference sequence). CDR3: CASSYSMAVEQYF. The CDR3 coding sequence is TGTGCCAGCAGTTACTCTATGGCGGTCGAGCAGTACTTC.

V is TRBV19 and J is TRBJ2-1; D uncertain. The V gene lost 3 bases and the J gene lost 7 bases, with 10 bases spanning the gap. The length of the CDR3 is 13 residues. Germline-derived CDR1 and CDR2 are LNHDA and SQIVND (reference sequence). CDR3 loop: CASSIGIDNEQFF. The CDR3 bases are TGTGCCAGTAGTATTGGGATCGATAATGAGCAGTTCTTC.

The gene calls are TRBV5-1 and TRBJ2-5; maybe TRBD1 (8 bases). The V gene lost 8 bases and the J gene lost 2 bases, with 16 bases spanning the gap. The CDR3 is made up of 14 amino acids. In germline, CDR1 is SGHRS, CDR2 YFSETQ. CDR3 nucleotides: TGCGCCAGTACACAGGGGGGAGGGCAAGAGACCCAGTACTTC. This encodes CASTQGGGQETQYF.

V is TRBV2 and J is TRBJ1-3; D ambiguous. Per germline, CDR1 SNHLY and CDR2 FYNNEI. This CDR3 comprises 15 residues. V was cut by 2 bases and J by 2 bases, with 10 bases left in between. The CDR3 sequence is CASSERLDPGNTIYF. CDR3 bases: TGTGCCAGCAGTGAAAGACTGGACCCTGGAAACACCATATATTTT.

The gene calls are TRBV19 and TRBJ1-1, with D hard to call. The CDR3 has 14 residues. Germline V gene data show CDR1 as LNHDA and CDR2 as SQIVND (reference sequence). The V end was cut by 3 bases, the J end by 4 bases, with 12 bases between. DNA for the CDR3: TGTGCCAGTAGTATTAAGCCAGAGGGCACTGAAGCTTTCTTT. This translates into CASSIKPEGTEAFF.

The V gene is TRBV11-3, the J gene TRBJ2-1; weak D call: TRBD2 (5 bases). V was pared by 2 bases and J by 4 bases, with 6 bases between. This CDR3 comprises 13 residues. CDR1 is SGHNT, CDR2 YENEEA, per germline. CDR3 loop: CASSLSGYNEQFF. The CDR3 DNA is TGTGCCAGCAGCTTATCGGGGTACAATGAGCAGTTCTTC.

The rearrangement uses TRBV2 and TRBJ2-1, with 8 nucleotides matching TRBD1. The CDR3 is 14 residues long. V was clipped by 7 bases and J by 7 bases; unmatched bases: 9. Germline loops: CDR1 SNHLY, CDR2 FYNNEI. CDR3 sequence: CASNTRGLDNEQFF. The CDR3, as DNA: TGTGCCAGCAATACCAGGGGGCTGGATAATGAGCAGTTCTTC.

The J gene is TRBJ2-3, the V gene TRBV7-9; D may be TRBD2 (6 bases). V lost 11 bases, J lost 0 bases, and 6 bases lay in between. Looked up from germline, CDR1 is SEHNR and CDR2 is FQNEAQ (reference sequence). The CDR3 spans 11 residues. The CDR3 coding sequence is TGTGCCGGGGGGAGCACAGATACGCAGTATTTT. It is translated as CAGGSTDTQYF.

J is TRBJ1-1 and V is TRBV2, with 10 positions matching TRBD1. The V gene's germline CDR1 is SNHLY and CDR2 FYNNEI. With V trimmed by 7 bases and J by 5 bases, 7 bases remained unmatched. The CDR3 has 14 residues. The CDR3 protein is CASTKTGGETEAFF. As DNA, the CDR3 is TGTGCCAGCACCAAGACAGGGGGCGAGACTGAAGCTTTCTTT.

This chain uses TRBV15 with TRBJ2-1; 9 bases agree with TRBD2. V trimming: 1 base; J trimming: 7 bases; junction bases outside the gene matches: 11. Germline lookup yields CDR1 LNHNV and CDR2 YYDKDF (reference sequence). The CDR3 loop spans 17 amino acids. The CDR3 nucleotides read TGTGCCACCAGCAGAGGTCCGCAGCGGGGGGTGTCGAATGAGCAGTTCTTC. Protein product: CATSRGPQRGVSNEQFF.

The chain couples TRBV7-2 to TRBJ1-2, with D unclear. The CDR3 loop spans 14 amino acids. V was trimmed by 5 bases and J by 3 bases, leaving 13 bases between them. Germline V gene sequence: CDR1 SGHTA, CDR2 FQGNSA. CDR3 sequence (DNA): TGTGCCAGCAGCCCTCGGACGGTTCACTATGGCTACACCTTC. Residues: CASSPRTVHYGYTF.

This chain connects TRBV11-2 to TRBJ1-4; D gene ambiguous. The CDR3 sequence is 14 residues long. Germline V gene data show CDR1 as SGHAT and CDR2 as FQNNGV. With 3 bases removed from V and 1 base from J, the gap between germline ends came to 6 bases. CDR3 nucleotides: TGTGCCAGCAGCTTGATAGTAACTAATGAAAAACTGTTTTTT. Protein sequence: CASSLIVTNEKLFF.

This clone was found once. The genes are TRBV6-1 and TRBJ2-7, with TRBD2 identical over 9 bases. Looked up from germline, CDR1 is MNHNS and CDR2 is SASEGT. The CDR3 runs 13 residues. V shed 7 bases, J shed 4 bases, and the junction held 5 bases outside the gene matches. CDR3 amino acids: CASKASGKYEQYF. The CDR3 DNA reads TGTGCCAGCAAGGCTAGCGGGAAGTACGAGCAGTACTTC.

This chain links TRBV19 with TRBJ2-3; 9 positions agree with TRBD2. With V trimmed by 10 bases and J by 6 bases, 14 bases remained unmatched. Per the germline V gene, CDR1 is LNHDA and CDR2 is SQIVND (reference sequence). This CDR3 spans 15 amino acids. This CDR3 reads CATVAGARRGDTQYF. For the CDR3, the DNA is TGTGCCACCGTAGCGGGAGCCCGCCGGGGGGATACGCAGTATTTT.

V and J are TRBV6-1 and TRBJ1-1, with 11 bases matching TRBD1. Germline lookup yields CDR1 MNHNS and CDR2 SASEGT. V shed 4 bases and J 0 bases; nucleotides not matched to a gene: 7. The CDR3 extends over 17 amino acids. CDR3 in DNA: TGTGCCAGCAGTGCTTACTGGACAGGGGGCGTGAACACTGAAGCTTTCTTT. It is translated as CASSAYWTGGVNTEAFF.

The chain employs TRBV12-2 and TRBJ2-5; the table assigns TRBD2, which was not confirmed against the DNA. TRBV12-2 is termed a pseudogene. This CDR3 has 19 residues. The CDR3 is CASRKGKSLSGEIRETQYF. The CDR3 bases are TGTGCAAGTCGTAAGGGCAAGTCGCTTAGCGGGGAGATACGGGAGACCCAGTACTTC.

The chain recombines TRBV19 with TRBJ2-1; D might be TRBD1 (6 bases). Trimming removed 7 bases from V and 5 bases from J, with 9 bases in between. Looked up from germline, CDR1 is LNHDA and CDR2 is SQIVND (reference sequence). This CDR3 region has 12 residues. The chain's CDR3 is CASIGQHNEQFF. CDR3 in DNA: TGTGCCAGTATAGGACAGCACAATGAGCAGTTCTTC. Looking up the rest from reference TRBV19 and TRBJ2-1 gives the full variable domain: DGGITQSPKYLFRKEGQNVTLSCEQNLNHDAMYWYRQDPGQGLRLIYYSQIVNDFQKGDIAEGYSVSREKKESFPLTVTSAQKNPTAFYLCASIGQHNEQFFGPGTRLTVL.

This sequence joins TRBV5-1 and TRBJ1-1, with no clear D. The germline V gene encodes CDR1 SGHRS and CDR2 YFSETQ. The CDR3 covers 16 residues. V was cut by 2 bases and J by 5 bases, with 19 bases left in between. CDR3 loop: CASSFRIREAGTEAFF. In nucleotides, the CDR3 is TGCGCCAGCAGCTTCCGGATCCGAGAGGCTGGAACTGAAGCTTTCTTT.

V is TRBV10-3 and J is TRBJ1-2, with TRBD1 matching over 9 bases. In germline, CDR1 is ENHRY, CDR2 SYGVKD. This CDR3 region has 16 residues. V lost 2 bases, J lost 4 bases, and 8 bases stayed unmatched. The CDR3 sequence: CAISEGTGIVGYGYTF. The CDR3 nucleotides are TGTGCCATCAGTGAGGGGACAGGGATTGTTGGCTATGGCTACACCTTC.

The V and J genes are TRBV11-3 and TRBJ2-5, with D possibly matching TRBD2 (6 bases). This CDR3 has 13 amino acids. V was pared by 5 bases and J by 4 bases, with 11 bases between. CDR1 SGHNT and CDR2 YENEEA come from the germline V gene. The CDR3 DNA reads as TGTGCCAGCAGCCGAAGACTAGGAGAGACCCAGTACTTC. Protein: CASSRRLGETQYF. Looking up the rest from reference TRBV11-3 and TRBJ2-5 gives the full variable domain: EAGVVQSPRYKIIEKKQPVAFWCNPISGHNTLYWYLQNLGQGPELLIRYENEEAVDDSQLPKDRFSAERLKGVDSTLKIQPAELGDSAVYLCASSRRLGETQYFGPGTRLLVL.

There are a few counts of this clone. The V call is TRBV19, the J call TRBJ1-1; the match to TRBD1 covers 7 bases. The CDR3 runs to 13 residues. Germline V lookup: CDR1 LNHDA, CDR2 SQIVND (reference sequence). Trimming took 5 bases from V and 9 from J; bases not matched to a gene: 9. DNA for the CDR3: TGTGCCAGTAGTGTGACAGGGTTCGGTAAAGCTTTCTTT. Its protein is CASSVTGFGKAFF.

The chain is built from TRBV10-1 and TRBJ2-1; 7 bases agree with TRBD1. Germline V gene data show CDR1 as WNHNN and CDR2 as SYGVQD (reference sequence). Trimming at V came to 6 bases and at J to 0 bases, leaving 11 bases not matched to a gene. This CDR3 region has 17 residues. CDR3 nucleotides: TGCGCCAGCAGGGCGGACAGGCGGAGGATCTCCTACAATGAGCAGTTCTTC. Translated, it gives CASRADRRRISYNEQFF.

This clone was detected only once. The genes are TRBV30 and TRBJ2-5; 7 bases match TRBD1. V dropped 0 bases and J dropped 5; count of bases not matched to a gene: 6. This CDR3 has 14 residues. Germline CDR1 GTSNPN, CDR2 SVGIG (reference sequence). In DNA, the CDR3 is TGTGCCTGGAGTGTACAGGGGATCAGCGAGACCCAGTACTTC. This encodes CAWSVQGISETQYF. Looking up the rest from reference TRBV30 and TRBJ2-5 gives the full variable domain: SQTIHQWPATLVQPVGSPLSLECTVEGTSNPNLYWYRQAAGRGLQLLFYSVGIGQISSEVPQNLSASRPQDRQFILSSKKLLLSDSGFYLCAWSVQGISETQYFGPGTRLLVL.

This chain uses TRBV5-1 with TRBJ1-2; D is undetermined. Germline V gene sequence: CDR1 SGHRS, CDR2 YFSETQ. The V end was cut by 4 bases, the J end by 0 bases, with 13 bases between. This CDR3 contains 15 residues. CDR3 nucleotide sequence: TGCGCCAGCAGCAGGATTCCTCAAGCTAACTATGGCTACACCTTC. Its protein product is CASSRIPQANYGYTF.

J is TRBJ2-1 and V is TRBV28; 10 bases map to TRBD2. Germline-derived CDR1 and CDR2 are MDHEN and SYDVKM. The CDR3 length is 17 residues. After removal of 3 bases from V and 2 bases from J, the junction contained 7 bases not matched to a gene. The chain's CDR3 is CASSFHSGRPTYNEQFF. Here the CDR3 DNA reads TGTGCCAGCAGTTTCCATAGCGGGAGGCCCACCTACAATGAGCAGTTCTTC.

The V gene is TRBV7-3, the J gene TRBJ2-7, with 9 bases that match TRBD1. The CDR3 has 13 amino acids. Germline-derived CDR1 and CDR2 are SGHTA and FQGTGA. The V gene end was trimmed by 5 bases and the J gene end by 3 bases; junction bases not matched to a gene: 2. CDR3 residues: CASSPTGGYEQYF. The CDR3 nucleotides are TGTGCCAGCAGCCCGACAGGGGGCTACGAGCAGTACTTC.